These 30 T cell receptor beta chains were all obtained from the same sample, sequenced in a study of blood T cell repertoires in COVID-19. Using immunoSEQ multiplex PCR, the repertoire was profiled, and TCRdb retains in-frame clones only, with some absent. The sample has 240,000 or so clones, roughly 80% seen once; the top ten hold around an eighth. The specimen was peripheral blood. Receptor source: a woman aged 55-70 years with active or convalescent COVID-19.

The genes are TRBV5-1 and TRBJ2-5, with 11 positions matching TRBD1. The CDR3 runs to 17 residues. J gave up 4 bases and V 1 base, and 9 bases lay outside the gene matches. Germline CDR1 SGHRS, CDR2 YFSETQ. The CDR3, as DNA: TGCGCCAGCAGCTTGCCAACTCGCGGGACAGGGGGAGAGACCCAGTACTTC. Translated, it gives CASSLPTRGTGGETQYF.

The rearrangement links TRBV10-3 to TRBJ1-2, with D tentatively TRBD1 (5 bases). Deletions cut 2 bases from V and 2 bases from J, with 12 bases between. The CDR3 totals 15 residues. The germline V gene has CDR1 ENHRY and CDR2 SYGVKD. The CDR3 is CAISEGAGNNYGYTF. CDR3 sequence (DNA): TGTGCCATCAGTGAGGGCGCAGGGAACAACTATGGCTACACCTTC.

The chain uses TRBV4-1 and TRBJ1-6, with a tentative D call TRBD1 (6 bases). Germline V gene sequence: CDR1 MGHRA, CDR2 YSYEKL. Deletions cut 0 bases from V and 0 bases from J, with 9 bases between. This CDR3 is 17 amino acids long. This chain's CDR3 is CASSQDPDSSYNSPLHF. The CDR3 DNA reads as TGCGCCAGCAGCCAAGACCCGGACAGCTCCTATAATTCACCCCTCCACTTT.

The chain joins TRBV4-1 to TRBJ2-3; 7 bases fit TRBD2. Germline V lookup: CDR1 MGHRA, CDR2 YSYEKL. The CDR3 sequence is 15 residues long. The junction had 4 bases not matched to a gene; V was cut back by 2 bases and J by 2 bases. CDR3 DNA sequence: TGCGCCAGCAGCCAACTAGCGGCTCTCACAGATACGCAGTATTTT. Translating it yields CASSQLAALTDTQYF.

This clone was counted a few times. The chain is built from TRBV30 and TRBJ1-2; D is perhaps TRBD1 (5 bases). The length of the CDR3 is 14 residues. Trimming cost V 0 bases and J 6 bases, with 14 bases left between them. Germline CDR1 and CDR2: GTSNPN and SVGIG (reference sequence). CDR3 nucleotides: TGTGCCTGGAGTGTACACCTTTGGGGGGATGGCTACACCTTC. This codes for CAWSVHLWGDGYTF.

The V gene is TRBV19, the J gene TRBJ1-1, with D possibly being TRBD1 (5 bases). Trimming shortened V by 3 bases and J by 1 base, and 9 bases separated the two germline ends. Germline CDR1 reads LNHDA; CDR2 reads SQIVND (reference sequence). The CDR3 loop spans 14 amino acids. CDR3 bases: TGTGCCAGTAGTATTCGGGGGGAGAACACTGAAGCTTTCTTT. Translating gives CASSIRGENTEAFF.

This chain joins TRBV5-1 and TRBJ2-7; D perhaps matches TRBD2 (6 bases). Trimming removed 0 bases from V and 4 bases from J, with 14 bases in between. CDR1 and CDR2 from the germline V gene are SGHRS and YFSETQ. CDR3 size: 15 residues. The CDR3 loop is CASSLDGGAGYEQYF. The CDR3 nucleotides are TGCGCCAGCAGCTTGGATGGCGGGGCGGGGTACGAGCAGTACTTC.

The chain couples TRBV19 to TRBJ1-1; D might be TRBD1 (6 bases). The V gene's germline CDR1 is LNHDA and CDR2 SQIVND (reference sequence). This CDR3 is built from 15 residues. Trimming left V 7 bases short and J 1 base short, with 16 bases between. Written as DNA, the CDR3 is TGTGCCAGTACCCATCCGGGGGGACAGAACACTGAAGCTTTCTTT. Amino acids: CASTHPGGQNTEAFF.

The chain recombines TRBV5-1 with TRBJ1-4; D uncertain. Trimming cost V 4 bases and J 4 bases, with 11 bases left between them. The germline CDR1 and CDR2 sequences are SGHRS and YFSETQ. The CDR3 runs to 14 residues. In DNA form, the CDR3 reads TGCGCCAGCAGCCCGGAGGGTCGTAATGAAAAACTGTTTTTT. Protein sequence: CASSPEGRNEKLFF.

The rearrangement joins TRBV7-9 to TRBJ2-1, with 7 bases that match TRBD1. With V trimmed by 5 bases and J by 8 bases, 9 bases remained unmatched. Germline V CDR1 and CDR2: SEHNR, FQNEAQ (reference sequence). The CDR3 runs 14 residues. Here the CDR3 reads CASSAPNRGHEQFF. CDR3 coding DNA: TGTGCCAGCAGCGCCCCTAACAGGGGCCATGAGCAGTTCTTC.

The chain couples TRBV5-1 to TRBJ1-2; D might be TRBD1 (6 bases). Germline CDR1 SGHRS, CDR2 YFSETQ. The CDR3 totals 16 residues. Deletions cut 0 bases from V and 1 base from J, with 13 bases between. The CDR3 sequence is CASSLVMTGVNYGYTF. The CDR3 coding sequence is TGCGCCAGCAGCTTGGTGATGACAGGTGTTAACTATGGCTACACCTTC.

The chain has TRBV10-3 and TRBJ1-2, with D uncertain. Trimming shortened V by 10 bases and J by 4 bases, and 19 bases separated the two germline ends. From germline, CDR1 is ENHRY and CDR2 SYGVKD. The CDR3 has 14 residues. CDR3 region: CATLEGDWGYGYTF. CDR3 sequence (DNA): TGTGCCACCCTTGAGGGCGACTGGGGCTATGGCTACACCTTC.

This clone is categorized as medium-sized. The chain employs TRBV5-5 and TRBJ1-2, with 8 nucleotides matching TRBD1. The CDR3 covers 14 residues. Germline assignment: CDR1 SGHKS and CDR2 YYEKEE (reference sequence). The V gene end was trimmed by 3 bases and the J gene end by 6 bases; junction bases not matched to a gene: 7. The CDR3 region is CASSSTLTGDGYTF. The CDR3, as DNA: TGTGCCAGCAGCTCAACATTGACAGGGGATGGCTACACCTTC.

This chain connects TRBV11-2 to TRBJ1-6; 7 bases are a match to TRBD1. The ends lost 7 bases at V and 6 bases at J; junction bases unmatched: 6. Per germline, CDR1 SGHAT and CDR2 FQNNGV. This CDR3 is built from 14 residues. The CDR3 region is CASIPDRINSPLHF. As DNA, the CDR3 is TGTGCCAGCATCCCGGACAGGATTAATTCACCCCTCCACTTT.

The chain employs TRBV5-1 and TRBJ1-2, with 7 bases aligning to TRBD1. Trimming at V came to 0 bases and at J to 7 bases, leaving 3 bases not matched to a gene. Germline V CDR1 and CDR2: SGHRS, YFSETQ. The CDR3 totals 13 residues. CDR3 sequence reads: CASSLGQGSGYTF. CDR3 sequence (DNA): TGCGCCAGCAGCTTGGGACAGGGTTCTGGCTACACCTTC.

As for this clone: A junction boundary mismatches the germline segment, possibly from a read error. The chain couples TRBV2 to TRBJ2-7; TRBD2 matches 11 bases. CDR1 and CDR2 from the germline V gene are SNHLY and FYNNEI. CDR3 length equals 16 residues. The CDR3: CASTPVLAGASSEQYF. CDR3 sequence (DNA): TGTGCCAGCACCCCCGTACTAGCGGGAGCTTCCTCCGAGCAGTACTTC.

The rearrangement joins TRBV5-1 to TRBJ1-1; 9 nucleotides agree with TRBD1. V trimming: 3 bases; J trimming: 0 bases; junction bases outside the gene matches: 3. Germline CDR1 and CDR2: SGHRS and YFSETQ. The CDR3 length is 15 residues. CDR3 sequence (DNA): TGCGCCAGCAGCTCCGGGACAGGGCTGAACACTGAAGCTTTCTTT. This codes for CASSSGTGLNTEAFF.

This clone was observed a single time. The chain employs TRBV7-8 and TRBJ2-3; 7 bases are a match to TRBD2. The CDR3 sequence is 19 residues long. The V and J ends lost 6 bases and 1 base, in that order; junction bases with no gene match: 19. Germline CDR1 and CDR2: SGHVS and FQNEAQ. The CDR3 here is CASRPSRVHGGFRTDTQYF. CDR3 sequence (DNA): TGTGCCAGCAGACCATCCAGGGTGCACGGGGGGTTCCGCACAGATACGCAGTATTTT. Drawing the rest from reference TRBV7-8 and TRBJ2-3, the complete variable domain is GAGVSQSPRYKVAKRGQDVALRCDPISGHVSLFWYQQALGQGPEFLTYFQNEAQLDKSGLPSDRFFAERPEGSVSTLKIQRTQQEDSAVYLCASRPSRVHGGFRTDTQYFGPGTRLTVL.

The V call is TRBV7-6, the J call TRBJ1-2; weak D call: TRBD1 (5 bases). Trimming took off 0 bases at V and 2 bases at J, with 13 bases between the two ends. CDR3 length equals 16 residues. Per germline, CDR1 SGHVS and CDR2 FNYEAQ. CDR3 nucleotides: TGTGCCAGCAGCTTAGCTGGGCAGGGAGGAAACTATGGCTACACCTTC. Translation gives CASSLAGQGGNYGYTF.

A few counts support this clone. CDR3 in DNA: TGCGCCAGCAGCTTGGGACTAGCGGGGGGGCCGGAGGAGCAGTTCTTC. Protein sequence: CASSLGLAGGPEEQFF. J is TRBJ2-1 and V is TRBV5-1; 14 bases line up with TRBD2. Germline CDR1 is SGHRS and CDR2 is YFSETQ. V was clipped by 0 bases and J by 10 bases; unmatched bases: 6. The CDR3 is 16 residues long.

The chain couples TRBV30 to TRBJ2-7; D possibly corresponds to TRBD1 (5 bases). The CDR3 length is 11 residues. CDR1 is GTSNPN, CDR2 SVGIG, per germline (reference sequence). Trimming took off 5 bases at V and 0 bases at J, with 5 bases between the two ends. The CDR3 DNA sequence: TGTGCCTGGGACAGCTCCTACGAGCAGTACTTC. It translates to CAWDSSYEQYF.

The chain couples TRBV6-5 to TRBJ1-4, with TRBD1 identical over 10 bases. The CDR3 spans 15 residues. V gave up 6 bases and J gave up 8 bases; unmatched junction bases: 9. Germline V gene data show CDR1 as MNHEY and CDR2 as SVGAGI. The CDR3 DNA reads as TGTGCCAGCAGAGCCAGGGGGACAGGGGCCGAAAAACTGTTTTTT. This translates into CASRARGTGAEKLFF.

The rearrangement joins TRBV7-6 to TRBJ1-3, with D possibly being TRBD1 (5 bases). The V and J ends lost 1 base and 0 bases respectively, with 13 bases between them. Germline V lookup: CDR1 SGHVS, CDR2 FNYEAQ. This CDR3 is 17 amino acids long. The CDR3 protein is CASSLESPTASGNTIYF. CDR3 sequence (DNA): TGTGCCAGCAGCTTAGAGTCCCCGACAGCCTCTGGAAACACCATATATTTT.

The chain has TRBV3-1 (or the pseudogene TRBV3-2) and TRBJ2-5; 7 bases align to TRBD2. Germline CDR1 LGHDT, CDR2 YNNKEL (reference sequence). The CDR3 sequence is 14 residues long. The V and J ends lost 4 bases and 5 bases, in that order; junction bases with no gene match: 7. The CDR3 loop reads CASSLRGVWETQYF. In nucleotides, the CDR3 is TGTGCCAGCAGCCTTCGGGGGGTCTGGGAGACCCAGTACTTC.

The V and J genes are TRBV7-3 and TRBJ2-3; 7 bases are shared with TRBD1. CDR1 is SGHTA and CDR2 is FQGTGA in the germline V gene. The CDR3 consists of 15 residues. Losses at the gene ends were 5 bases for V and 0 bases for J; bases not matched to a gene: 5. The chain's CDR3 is CASSTGQLSTDTQYF. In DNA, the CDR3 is TGTGCCAGCAGCACGGGACAGCTTAGCACAGATACGCAGTATTTT.

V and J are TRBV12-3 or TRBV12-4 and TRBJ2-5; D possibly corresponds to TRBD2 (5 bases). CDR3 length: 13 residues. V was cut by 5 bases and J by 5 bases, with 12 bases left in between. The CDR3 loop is CASSRRRRETQYF. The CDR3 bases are TGTGCCAGCAGTAGGAGGCGGCGGGAGACCCAGTACTTC.

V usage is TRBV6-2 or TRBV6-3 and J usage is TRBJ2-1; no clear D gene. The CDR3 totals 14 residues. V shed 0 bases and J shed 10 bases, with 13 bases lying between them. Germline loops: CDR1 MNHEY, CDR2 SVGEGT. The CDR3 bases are TGTGCCAGCAGTTACTCCCTGCCTGCGTTGGAGCAGTTCTTC. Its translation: CASSYSLPALEQFF.

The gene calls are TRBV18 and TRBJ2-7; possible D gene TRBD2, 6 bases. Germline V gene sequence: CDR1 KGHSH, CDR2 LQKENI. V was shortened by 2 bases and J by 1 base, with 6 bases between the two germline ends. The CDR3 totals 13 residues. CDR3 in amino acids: CASSPAGSYEQYF. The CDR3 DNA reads TGTGCCAGCTCACCAGCGGGGTCCTACGAGCAGTACTTC.

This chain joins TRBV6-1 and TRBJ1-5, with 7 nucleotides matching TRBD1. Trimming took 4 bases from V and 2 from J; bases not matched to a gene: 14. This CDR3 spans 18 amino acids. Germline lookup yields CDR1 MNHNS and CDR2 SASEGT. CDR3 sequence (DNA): TGTGCCAGCAGTGCCCTTCTGTCTGAGGGGGCGGGCAATCAGCCCCAGCATTTT. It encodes CASSALLSEGAGNQPQHF.

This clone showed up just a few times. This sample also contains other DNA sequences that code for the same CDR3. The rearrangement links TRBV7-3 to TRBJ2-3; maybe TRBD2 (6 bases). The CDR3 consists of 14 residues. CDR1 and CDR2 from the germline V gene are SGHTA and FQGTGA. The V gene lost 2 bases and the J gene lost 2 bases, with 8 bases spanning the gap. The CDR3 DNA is TGTGCCAGCAGCTTAGCGGGGTCCACAGATACGCAGTATTTT. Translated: CASSLAGSTDTQYF. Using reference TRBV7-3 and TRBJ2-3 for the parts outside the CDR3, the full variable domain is GAGVSQTPSNKVTEKGKYVELRCDPISGHTALYWYRQSLGQGPEFLIYFQGTGAADDSGLPNDRFFAVRPEGSVSTLKIQRTERGDSAVYLCASSLAGSTDTQYFGPGTRLTVL.